This record covers a single T cell receptor beta chain. The specificity of this receptor is unknown. At one boundary the junction diverges from the germline segment, which might be a read error. Measured from the cysteine to the phenylalanine, the CDR3 is 15 residues long. Only the CDR3 DNA stays, 45 bases, in frame from base 1. The germline V gene specifies MDHEN as CDR1 and SYDVKM as CDR2. These data belong to a study of response to subunit inactivated influenza vaccine (dated by TCRdb to 2016 to 2019). With respect to the entire study: To follow how T cells responded to a trivalent subunit inactivated influenza vaccine, the researchers relied on deep quantitative profiling of the T cell receptor repertoire.

Broad study findings and their caveats: It was suggested by the authors that each seasonal influenza vaccination may recruit only a limited number of new T cells.

Library preparation employed RT-PCR. Reads for this sample came from an Illumina HiSeq 2500. TCRdb reanalyzed the raw reads on its own, using fastp at Q25 for trimming and MiXCR for clone calling, and kept in-frame beta chains. Duplicate CDR3 protein sequences are folded into a single record with the most common DNA and genes. The sample has some 550,000 distinct CDR3 sequences on record, approximately 20% of them singletons. Jointly, the top ten make up 2.5% to 3% of the sample. In addition, the sample was reused for a study of T cells expressing NK-cell markers. From that second study: TCR beta cDNA libraries were made by 5'RACE template switching that added a universal primer site and unique molecular identifiers. TCR beta-chain repertoires were profiled in sorted CD3+CD56+NKG2C+, CD3+CD56+NKG2C- and CD3+CD56-NKG2C+ T-cell subsets from about 8 donors. Of the eight sequenced donors, seven were found to be HCMV-seropositive and one was found to be HCMV-seronegative. To restrict sorting to alphabetaTCR-expressing T cells, an anti-gammadeltaTCR antibody was added in several experiments. For six donors, the dominant CD3+CD56+NKG2C+ clonotypes were among the top 10 CD8+ clonotypes and accounted for roughly 1.0-7.5% of CD8+ T cells. Those dominant clonotypes were again the most abundant among CD3+CD56-NKG2C+ cells in a few donors, at about 25-60.1%. It remained unclear whether the expanded NKG2C-expressing T cell clones were specific for HCMV antigens. The eight sequenced donors were randomly selected healthy volunteers, three men and five women. To determine HCMV serostatus, a commercial ELISA kit was used to detect HCMV-specific IgG in serum. Peripheral blood mononuclear cells were isolated from blood by Ficoll density gradient centrifugation. CD4+ and CD8+ T cells were isolated from PBMC by magnetic immunoseparation with Miltenyi isolation kits. cDNA synthesis was primed from the TCR beta constant segment, followed by two successive PCR amplification steps. Sequencing of the libraries produced 2 x 150 bp reads on Illumina HiSeq 2000/2500, MiSeq or NextSeq. MIGEC handled demultiplexing of the reads and grouping by UMI, while MiTCR was used to assemble and quantify clonotypes. Only TCR cDNA sequences supported by at least two reads were kept to exclude erroneous sequences. The tcR package was used for downstream repertoire analysis, with clonotypes matched between fractions based on CDR3 nucleotide sequence plus V segment. VDJmatch was used to annotate antigen specificity against VDJdb, with one amino acid substitution in CDR3 permitted.

This chain is built from TRBV28 and TRBJ1-4; the D gene is possibly TRBD1, with 6 bases matching. Sequences were derived from CD4+ T cells sorted from PBMCs, sampled approximately 13 days after vaccination. This receptor was taken from a man over 45 who received an inactivated influenza vaccine. Donor details come from another sample of the same person, matched by shared clones. The nucleotides read TGTGCCAGCACCCCGCGGGGGGGCTGGGGTGAAAAACTGCTTTTT. Its coded protein is CASTPRGGWGEKLLF.